Sequencing of this T cell receptor beta chain was carried out in a study of graft-versus-host responses after intestinal transplantation. Study-wide context: For about three years after anti-thymocyte globulin induction, all recipients took tacrolimus and steroids. Notes on the study in general: Declining HvG levels early post-transplant were linked to peak circulating GvH clone levels. Recipient marrow contained GvH clones, some of which appeared first in ileum or blood. High graft-versus-host to host-versus-graft clonal ratios were seen in allografts of patients with graft-donor T cell macrochimerism.

Sequencing used immunoSEQ multiplex PCR; TCRdb keeps in-frame clones, though not all of them. Here the sample spans fewer than 120,000 clones, just over 90% being singletons. As to this clone: Its target is unknown.

Trimming cost V 6 bases and J 0 bases, with 11 bases left between them. This CDR3 has 14 residues. The germline CDR1 and CDR2 sequences are MDHEN and SYDVKM. The sequences come from unstimulated CD8+ T cells sorted from spleen or lymph node cells, collected before intestinal transplant. The origin of this receptor is a human donor who received an intestinal transplant. J is TRBJ2-5 and V is TRBV28; the D is unclear. The CDR3 spells CASSNRAYQETQYF. The CDR3 bases are TGTGCCAGCAGCAACCGGGCCTACCAAGAGACCCAGTACTTC.